The source of this T cell receptor beta chain is a study of shared clonotypes between healthy human individuals. The CDR3 contains 16 residues. Germline V gene sequence: CDR1 SGHKS, CDR2 YYEKEE (reference sequence). V was pared by 0 bases and J by 0 bases, with 11 bases between. This table comes from immunoSEQ multiplex PCR, and its TCRdb copy is limited to in-frame clones, with some not included. The sample includes some 1.5 million clones, 98% seen only once; the top ten take about 0.45%. Specimen: naive CD4+ T cells sorted from blood. As to subset: CD45RA+ positively selected. This clonotype originated in a man younger than 40 in good health. The rearrangement uses TRBV5-5 and TRBJ2-3, with no clear D. CDR3 region: CASSLVPASSTDTQYF. CDR3 in DNA: TGTGCCAGCAGCTTGGTTCCAGCAAGTAGCACAGATACGCAGTATTTT.